The 15 T cell receptor beta chains in this list originate from one sample, sequenced in a study of blood T cell repertoires in COVID-19. The data were produced by immunoSEQ multiplex PCR, yet TCRdb's version contains in-frame clones alone and is incomplete. The sample gives some 300,000 clones, roughly 90% of which show up once; 0.8% to 1% is in the top ten. The sequenced sample was PBMCs or T cells enriched from blood (not recorded which). The receptors stem from a woman aged 25 to 39 who had recovered from COVID-19.

The chain links TRBV3-1 (or the pseudogene TRBV3-2) to TRBJ1-2; D gene ambiguous. The germline CDR1 and CDR2 sequences are LGHDT and YNNKEL (reference sequence). The CDR3 has 19 amino acids. The V end was cut by 3 bases, the J end by 4 bases, with 27 bases between. The CDR3 DNA follows: TGTGCCAGCAGCCAGGATGGCCCCGTTGTACCCTTAGGAGGCTATGGCTACACCTTC. Its translation is CASSQDGPVVPLGGYGYTF.

This rearrangement joins TRBV27 to TRBJ2-3; the D gene is possibly TRBD2 (6 bases). The CDR3 runs to 18 residues. The germline V and J ends were trimmed by 7 bases and 4 bases, with 27 bases remaining between them. The germline V gene encodes CDR1 MNHEY and CDR2 SMNVEV (reference sequence). The chain's CDR3 is CASTSRPARSRGADTQYF. CDR3 sequence (DNA): TGTGCCAGCACCTCACGTCCGGCGAGGTCCCGCGGGGCAGATACGCAGTATTTT.

This clone was seen only once. The gene calls are TRBV2 and TRBJ2-5, with 13 bases identical to TRBD2. The CDR3 is made up of 20 amino acids. Trimming took 2 bases from V and 2 from J; bases not matched to a gene: 14. Germline V gives CDR1 SNHLY, CDR2 FYNNEI. In DNA form, the CDR3 reads TGTGCCAGCAGTGAATTTGGTAGACTAGCGGGGGGACTCAAACAAGAGACCCAGTACTTC. This translates into CASSEFGRLAGGLKQETQYF.

In DNA, the CDR3 is TGCGCCAGCAGTGAGTCCAGGGTTCAAGAGACCCAGTACTTC. It codes for CASSESRVQETQYF. The chain is built from TRBV10-2 and TRBJ2-5; a possible D gene is TRBD1 (5 bases). CDR1 is WSHSY, CDR2 SAAADI, per germline. The V end was cut by 0 bases, the J end by 2 bases, with 7 bases between. The CDR3 runs 14 residues.

The CDR3 sequence: CSVDSPSVSYNEQFF. In DNA form, the CDR3 reads TGCAGCGTTGATTCCCCGTCGGTGTCCTACAATGAGCAGTTCTTC. J is TRBJ2-1 and V is TRBV29-1; D call uncertain. CDR1 SQVTM and CDR2 ANQGSEA come from the germline V gene. V lost 3 bases, J lost 1 base, and 13 bases lay in between. The CDR3 totals 15 residues.

V gene TRBV28 combines with J gene TRBJ2-7, with TRBD1 as a possible D gene (6 bases). Trimming pared 5 bases from V and 4 bases from J, leaving 15 bases between. The CDR3 sequence is 14 residues long. Germline V gives CDR1 MDHEN, CDR2 SYDVKM. CDR3 nucleotides: TGTGCCAGCAGTCAAACAGGGAGCTCGTACGAGCAGTACTTC. Protein: CASSQTGSSYEQYF. The complete variable domain, with remaining parts taken from reference TRBV28 and TRBJ2-7, reads DVKVTQSSRYLVKRTGEKVFLECVQDMDHENMFWYRQDPGLGLRLIYFSYDVKMKEKGDIPEGYSVSREKKERFSLILESASTNQTSMYLCASSQTGSSYEQYFGPGTRLTVT.

The chain is built from TRBV7-9 and TRBJ1-2; D gene ambiguous. The V end lost 2 bases, the J end lost 0 bases, and 7 bases lay between the germline ends. This CDR3 spans 14 amino acids. Germline loops: CDR1 SEHNR, CDR2 FQNEAQ (reference sequence). CDR3 region: CASSLQVANYGYTF. The CDR3 nucleotides are TGTGCCAGCAGCTTACAGGTAGCTAACTATGGCTACACCTTC.

The chain links TRBV7-6 to TRBJ2-3, with 14 bases lining up with TRBD2. J lost 2 bases, V lost 2 bases, and 6 bases had no gene match. The CDR3 has 18 residues. Germline CDR1 and CDR2: SGHVS and FNYEAQ. CDR3 bases: TGTGCCAGCAGCTTAATCAAGGGACTAGCGGGAGTCACAGATACGCAGTATTTT. Translation gives CASSLIKGLAGVTDTQYF. The whole variable domain, remainder taken from reference TRBV7-6 and TRBJ2-3, is GAGVSQSPRYKVTKRGQDVALRCDPISGHVSLYWYRQALGQGPEFLTYFNYEAQQDKSGLPNDRFSAERPEGSISTLTIQRTEQRDSAMYRCASSLIKGLAGVTDTQYFGPGTRLTVL.

This clone was recorded only once. J is TRBJ2-3 and V is TRBV9, with 8 bases matching TRBD2. Looked up from germline, CDR1 is SGDLS and CDR2 is YYNGEE. With 4 bases clipped from V and 1 base from J, the junction kept 2 bases outside the gene matches. The CDR3 sequence is 14 residues long. CDR3 nucleotides: TGTGCCAGCAGCACGACTAGCGGCACAGATACGCAGTATTTT. Translated, it gives CASSTTSGTDTQYF.

The genes are TRBV6-5 and TRBJ2-4; D unclear. The CDR3 contains 14 residues. The germline CDR1 and CDR2 sequences are MNHEY and SVGAGI. Trimming left V 8 bases short and J 0 bases short, with 11 bases between. CDR3 region: CASLGFLAKNIQYF. DNA of the CDR3: TGTGCCAGCCTCGGGTTTCTAGCCAAAAACATTCAGTACTTC.

With regard to this clone: An end of the junction does not agree with germline; a read error may underlie this. The chain carries TRBV7-7 and TRBJ2-5; a possible D gene is TRBD2 (6 bases). CDR1 SSHAT and CDR2 FNYEAQ come from the germline V gene (reference sequence). The length of the CDR3 is 12 residues. The DNA of the CDR3 is TGTGCTAGCAGCATTGGGGGGGAGACCCAGTACTTC. Its protein is CASSIGGETQYF.

Only one count was recorded for this clone. J is TRBJ1-1 and V is TRBV2; TRBD1 might be the D (6 bases). Trimming shortened V by 4 bases and J by 0 bases, and 12 bases separated the two germline ends. Looked up from germline, CDR1 is SNHLY and CDR2 is FYNNEI. The CDR3 totals 15 residues. The CDR3 here is CASSGQATMNTEAFF. The CDR3 nucleotides are TGTGCCAGCAGTGGACAGGCGACAATGAACACTGAAGCTTTCTTT.

The chain is built from TRBV5-1 and TRBJ1-5; no firm D call. The CDR3 loop spans 14 amino acids. Trimming took off 4 bases at V and 7 bases at J, with 15 bases between the two ends. Germline V lookup: CDR1 SGHRS, CDR2 YFSETQ. CDR3 sequence (DNA): TGCGCCAGCAGCGCGACGGGTTCTGGGCAGCCCCAGCATTTT. It translates to CASSATGSGQPQHF.

This chain joins TRBV10-3 and TRBJ1-1; 7 bases are a match to TRBD1. The trim removed 6 bases at V and 3 bases at J, leaving 4 bases unmatched. The CDR3 loop spans 13 amino acids. Looked up from germline, CDR1 is ENHRY and CDR2 is SYGVKD. The CDR3 DNA reads as TGTGCCATCAGCAAGGGACAGTACACTGAAGCTTTCTTT. This encodes CAISKGQYTEAFF.

The J gene is TRBJ2-1, the V gene TRBV29-1; D might be TRBD1 (6 bases). The CDR3 runs 13 residues. The V end was cut by 6 bases, the J end by 8 bases, with 17 bases between. CDR1 and CDR2 (germline): SQVTM, ANQGSEA. CDR3 sequence (DNA): TGCAGCGTACCCAACGAACAGGGTTATGAGCAGTTCTTC. Translating gives CSVPNEQGYEQFF.